The clone carrying this T cell receptor beta chain has a count of ten or more. Its matching antigen is unknown. Preparation of the TCRbeta library involved a method that used unique molecular identifiers. TCRdb passed the PCR reads through MiXCR, listing each CDR3 protein once. The sample yields approximately 110,000 distinct CDR3 sequences, around 10% seen once. The data derive from a study of T-cell reconstitution after alpha-beta-depleted transplantation in children. Overall study findings and caveats: Surviving recipient cells, namely T cells and thymic progenitors, were the source of high day-60 TCRbeta diversity in some patients. It was newly produced T cells that mostly accounted for T-cell counts and diversity one year after transplant. Alpha-beta T cells present about two months after transplant were reported to originate from several hundred expanded graft clones.

Trimming left V 2 bases short and J 4 bases short, with 11 bases between. This CDR3 has 14 residues. The sample was PBMCs, taken before TCRalphabeta/CD19-depleted stem cell transplant. The chain combines TRBV12-3 or TRBV12-4 with TRBJ1-2, with D maybe TRBD1 (6 bases). This clonotype was obtained from a boy aged 2 to 10 with acute lymphoblastic leukemia, due to receive a stem cell transplant. CDR3 DNA: TGTGCCAGCAGTTTACAGGGGTCGGGCTATGGCTACACCTTC. This translates into CASSLQGSGYGYTF.